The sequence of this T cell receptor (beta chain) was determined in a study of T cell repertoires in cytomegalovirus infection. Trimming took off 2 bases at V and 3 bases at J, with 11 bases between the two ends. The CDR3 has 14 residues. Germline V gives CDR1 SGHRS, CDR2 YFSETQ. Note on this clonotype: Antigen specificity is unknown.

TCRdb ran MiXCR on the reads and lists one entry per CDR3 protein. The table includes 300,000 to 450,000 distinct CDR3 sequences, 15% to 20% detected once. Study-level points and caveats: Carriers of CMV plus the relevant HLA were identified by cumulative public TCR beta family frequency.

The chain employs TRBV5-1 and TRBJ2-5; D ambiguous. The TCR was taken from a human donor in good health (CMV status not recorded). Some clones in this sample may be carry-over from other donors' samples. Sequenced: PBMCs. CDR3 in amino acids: CASSLPGSEETQYF. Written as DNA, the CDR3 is TGCGCCAGCAGCTTACCAGGTTCAGAAGAGACCCAGTACTTC.